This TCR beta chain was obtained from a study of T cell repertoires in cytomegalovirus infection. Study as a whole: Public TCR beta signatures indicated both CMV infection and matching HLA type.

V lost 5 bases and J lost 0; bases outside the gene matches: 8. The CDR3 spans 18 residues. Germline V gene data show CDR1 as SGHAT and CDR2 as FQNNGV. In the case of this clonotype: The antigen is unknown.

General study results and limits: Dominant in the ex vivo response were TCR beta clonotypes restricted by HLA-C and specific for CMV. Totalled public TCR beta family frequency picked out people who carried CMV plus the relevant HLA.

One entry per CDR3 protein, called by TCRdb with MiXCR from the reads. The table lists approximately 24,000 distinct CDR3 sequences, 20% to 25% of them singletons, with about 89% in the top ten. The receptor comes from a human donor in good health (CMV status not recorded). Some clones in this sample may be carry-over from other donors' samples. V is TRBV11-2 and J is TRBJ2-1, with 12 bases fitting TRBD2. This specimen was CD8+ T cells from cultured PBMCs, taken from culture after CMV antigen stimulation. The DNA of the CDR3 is TGTGCCAGCAGCACCGGACTAGCGGGGCTAAGCTCCTACAATGAGCAGTTCTTC. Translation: CASSTGLAGLSSYNEQFF.